This T cell receptor beta chain comes out of a study of blood T cell repertoires in COVID-19. As for the study in general: T cells, B-cell-depleted T cells, or PBMCs provided the cDNA or gDNA that served as material.

Looked up from germline, CDR1 is LNHNV and CDR2 is YYDKDF (reference sequence). The CDR3 has 16 amino acids. V lost 5 bases to trimming and J lost 8 bases; unmatched junction nucleotides: 10. Source study methods: Counts of nucleated cells, estimated from reference gene primer amplification, were obtained. TCRdb keeps only in-frame clones here, not all; method: immunoSEQ multiplex PCR. That table supplies the V and J calls and clone size; D and trimming were determined from the DNA. The data show about 75,000 clones, roughly 88% seen once. The chain joins TRBV15 to TRBJ1-4, with 11 bases aligning to TRBD1. The origin of this receptor is a woman in her seventies with acute or convalescent COVID-19. Sequenced material: peripheral blood. The CDR3 DNA is TGTGCCACCAGCGAGAATACGGGACAGGGGGAGGAAAAACTGTTTTTT. Translating it yields CATSENTGQGEEKLFF.